The TCR beta chain under discussion was sequenced for a study of blood T cell repertoires in COVID-19. This clone was counted a few times. The method was immunoSEQ multiplex PCR; TCRdb's version includes in-frame clones alone and lacks a portion of them. The sample yields approximately 270,000 clones, 75% to 90% seen once. Material: PBMCs or T cells enriched from blood (not recorded which). The sequence was obtained from a woman aged 45-65 years who had recovered from COVID-19.

The DNA of the CDR3 is TGTGCCAGCAGCCGGGACACGGCGTGGGGCTACACCTTC. Protein product: CASSRDTAWGYTF. The chain couples TRBV9 to TRBJ1-2; D perhaps matches TRBD1 (6 bases). The CDR3 spans 13 residues. Germline CDR1 SGDLS, CDR2 YYNGEE. Trimming stripped 4 bases from V and 8 bases from J, with 15 bases between.